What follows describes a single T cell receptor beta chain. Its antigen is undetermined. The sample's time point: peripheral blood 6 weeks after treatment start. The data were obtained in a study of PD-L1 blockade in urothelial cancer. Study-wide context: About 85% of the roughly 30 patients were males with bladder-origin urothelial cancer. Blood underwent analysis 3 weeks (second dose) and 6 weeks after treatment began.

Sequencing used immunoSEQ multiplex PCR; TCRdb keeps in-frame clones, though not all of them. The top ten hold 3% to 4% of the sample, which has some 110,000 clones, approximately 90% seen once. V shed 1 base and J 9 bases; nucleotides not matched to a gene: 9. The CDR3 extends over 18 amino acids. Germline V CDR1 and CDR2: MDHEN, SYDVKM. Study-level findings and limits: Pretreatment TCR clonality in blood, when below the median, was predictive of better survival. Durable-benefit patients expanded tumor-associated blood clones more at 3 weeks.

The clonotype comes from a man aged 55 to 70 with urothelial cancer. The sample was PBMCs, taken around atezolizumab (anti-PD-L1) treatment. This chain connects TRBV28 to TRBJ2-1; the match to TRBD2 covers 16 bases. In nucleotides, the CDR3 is TGTGCCAGCAGTTTATTAGGGACTAGCGGGAGGGTAGCTTCTGAGCAGTTCTTC. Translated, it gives CASSLLGTSGRVASEQFF.